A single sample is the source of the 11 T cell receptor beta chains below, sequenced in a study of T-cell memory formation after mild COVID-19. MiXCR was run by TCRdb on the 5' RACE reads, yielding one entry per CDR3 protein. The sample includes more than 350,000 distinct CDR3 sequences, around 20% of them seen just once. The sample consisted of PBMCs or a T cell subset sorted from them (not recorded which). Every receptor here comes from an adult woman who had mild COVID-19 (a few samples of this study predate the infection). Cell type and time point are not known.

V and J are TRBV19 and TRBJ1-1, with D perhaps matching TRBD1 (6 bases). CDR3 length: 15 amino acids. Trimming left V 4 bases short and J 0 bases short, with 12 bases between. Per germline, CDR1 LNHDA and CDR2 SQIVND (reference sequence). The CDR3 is CASSTRQDLNTEAFF. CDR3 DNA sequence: TGTGCCAGTAGTACCCGACAGGATCTGAACACTGAAGCTTTCTTT. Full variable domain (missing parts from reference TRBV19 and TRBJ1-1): DGGITQSPKYLFRKEGQNVTLSCEQNLNHDAMYWYRQDPGQGLRLIYYSQIVNDFQKGDIAEGYSVSREKKESFPLTVTSAQKNPTAFYLCASSTRQDLNTEAFFGQGTRLTVV.

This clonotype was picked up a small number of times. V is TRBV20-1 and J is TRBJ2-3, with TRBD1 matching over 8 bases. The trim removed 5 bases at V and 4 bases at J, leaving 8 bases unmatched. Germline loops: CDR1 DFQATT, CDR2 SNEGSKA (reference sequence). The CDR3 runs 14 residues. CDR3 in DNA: TGCAGTGCTGTAATAGGACAGGGACCAGATACGCAGTATTTT. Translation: CSAVIGQGPDTQYF.

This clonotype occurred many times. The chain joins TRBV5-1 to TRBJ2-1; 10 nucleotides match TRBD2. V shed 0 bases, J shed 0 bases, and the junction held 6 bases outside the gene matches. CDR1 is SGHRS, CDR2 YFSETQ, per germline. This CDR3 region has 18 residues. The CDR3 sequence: CASSLEVAGGPSYNEQFF. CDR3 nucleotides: TGCGCCAGCAGCTTGGAGGTAGCGGGGGGCCCCTCCTACAATGAGCAGTTCTTC.

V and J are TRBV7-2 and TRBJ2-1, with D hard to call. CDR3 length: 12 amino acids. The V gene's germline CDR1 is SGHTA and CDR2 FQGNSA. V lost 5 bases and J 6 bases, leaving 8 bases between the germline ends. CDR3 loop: CASSRRGNEQFF. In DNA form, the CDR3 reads TGTGCCAGCAGCCGGCGAGGCAATGAGCAGTTCTTC.

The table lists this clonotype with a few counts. DNA of the CDR3: TGTGCCAGCAGCCAAAAGCGGGAGTTGAGGAAACAAGAGACCCAGTACTTC. Amino acid sequence: CASSQKRELRKQETQYF. This chain links TRBV7-8 with TRBJ2-5; 8 bases line up with TRBD2. V gave up 5 bases and J gave up 2 bases; unmatched junction bases: 13. This CDR3 contains 17 residues. Germline CDR1 SGHVS, CDR2 FQNEAQ.

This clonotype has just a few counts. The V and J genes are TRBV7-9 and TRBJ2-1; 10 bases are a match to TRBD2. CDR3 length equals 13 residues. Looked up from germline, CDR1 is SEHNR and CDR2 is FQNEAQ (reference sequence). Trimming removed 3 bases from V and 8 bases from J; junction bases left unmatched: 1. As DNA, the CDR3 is TGTGCCAGCAGCTTTGGACTAGCGGATGAGCAGTTCTTC. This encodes CASSFGLADEQFF.

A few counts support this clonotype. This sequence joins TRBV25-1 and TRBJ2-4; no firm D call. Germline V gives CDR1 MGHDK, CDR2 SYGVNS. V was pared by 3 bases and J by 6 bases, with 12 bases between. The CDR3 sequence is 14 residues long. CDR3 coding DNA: TGTGCCAGCAGTGATCCAACCTCTCCAAACATTCAGTACTTC. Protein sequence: CASSDPTSPNIQYF. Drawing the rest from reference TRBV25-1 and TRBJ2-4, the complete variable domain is EADIYQTPRYLVIGTGKKITLECSQTMGHDKMYWYQQDPGMELHLIHYSYGVNSTEKGDLSSESTVSRIRTEHFPLTLESARPSHTSQYLCASSDPTSPNIQYFGAGTRLSVL.

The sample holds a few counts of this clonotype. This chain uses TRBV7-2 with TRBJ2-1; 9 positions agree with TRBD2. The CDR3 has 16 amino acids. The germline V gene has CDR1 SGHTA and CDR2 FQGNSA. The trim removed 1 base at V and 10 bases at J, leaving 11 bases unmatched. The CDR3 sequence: CASSLDGAAGGLEQFF. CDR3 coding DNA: TGTGCCAGCAGCTTAGATGGGGCAGCGGGAGGTTTGGAGCAGTTCTTC. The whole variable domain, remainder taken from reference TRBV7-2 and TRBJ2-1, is GAGVSQSPSNKVTEKGKDVELRCDPISGHTALYWYRQSLGQGLEFLIYFQGNSAPDKSGLPSDRFSAERTGGSVSTLTIQRTQQEDSAVYLCASSLDGAAGGLEQFFGPGTRLTVL.

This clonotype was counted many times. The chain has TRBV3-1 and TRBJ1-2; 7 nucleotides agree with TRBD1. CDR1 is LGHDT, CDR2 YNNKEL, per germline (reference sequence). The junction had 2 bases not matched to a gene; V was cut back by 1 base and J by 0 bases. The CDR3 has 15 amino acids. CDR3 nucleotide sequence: TGTGCCAGCAGCCAAGGGACAGGCTCTAACTATGGCTACACCTTC. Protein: CASSQGTGSNYGYTF.

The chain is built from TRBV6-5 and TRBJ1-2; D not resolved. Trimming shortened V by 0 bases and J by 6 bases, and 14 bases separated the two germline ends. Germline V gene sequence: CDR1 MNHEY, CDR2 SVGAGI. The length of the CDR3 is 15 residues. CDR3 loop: CASSYSGMDQDGYTF. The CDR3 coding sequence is TGTGCCAGCAGTTACTCGGGTATGGACCAGGATGGCTACACCTTC.

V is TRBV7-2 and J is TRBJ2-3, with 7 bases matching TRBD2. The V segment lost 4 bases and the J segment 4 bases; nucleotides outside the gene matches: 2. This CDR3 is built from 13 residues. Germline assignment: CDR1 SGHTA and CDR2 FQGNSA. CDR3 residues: CASSWTSADTQYF. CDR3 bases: TGTGCCAGCAGCTGGACTAGTGCAGATACGCAGTATTTT.